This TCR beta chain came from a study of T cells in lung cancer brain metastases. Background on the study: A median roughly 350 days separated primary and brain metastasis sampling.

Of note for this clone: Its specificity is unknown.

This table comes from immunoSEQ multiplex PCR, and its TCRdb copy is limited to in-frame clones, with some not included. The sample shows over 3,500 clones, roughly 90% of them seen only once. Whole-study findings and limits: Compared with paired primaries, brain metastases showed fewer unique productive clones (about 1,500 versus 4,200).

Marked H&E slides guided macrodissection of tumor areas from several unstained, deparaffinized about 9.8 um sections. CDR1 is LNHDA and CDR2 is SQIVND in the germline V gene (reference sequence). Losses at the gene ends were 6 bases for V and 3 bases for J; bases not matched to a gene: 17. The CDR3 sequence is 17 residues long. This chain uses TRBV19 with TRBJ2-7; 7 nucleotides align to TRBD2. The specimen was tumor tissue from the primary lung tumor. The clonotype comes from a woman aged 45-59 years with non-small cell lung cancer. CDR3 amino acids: CASSPGYRGEGNYEQYF. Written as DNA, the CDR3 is TGTGCCAGTAGCCCCGGGTACCGGGGGGAAGGGAACTACGAGCAGTACTTC.